Sequencing of this T cell receptor (beta chain) was carried out in a study of somatic mutations in cytotoxic T cells in rheumatoid arthritis. Study information: Right after diagnosis, and before any treatment had started, patient peripheral blood (almost 31 ml EDTA) was drawn. Study observations and caveats: Rheumatoid arthritis patients were compared with age-matched healthy controls, and their CD8+ T-cell clonality did not differ significantly.

The CDR3 is made up of 13 amino acids. The V gene's germline CDR1 is ENHRY and CDR2 SYGVKD. Trimming took off 3 bases at V and 9 bases at J, with 14 bases between the two ends. On this clone: Its matching antigen is unknown.

Clones were sequenced by immunoSEQ multiplex PCR, and TCRdb holds only the in-frame ones, with some missing. In the table there are some 11,000 clones, approximately 80% of which are singletons. V and J are TRBV10-3 and TRBJ1-2; no definite D call. The sequenced sample consisted of CD8+ T cells sorted from blood. The clonotype originates from a woman aged 60-75 years with rheumatoid arthritis. DNA of the CDR3: TGTGCCATCAGTGAAAGCCTGGGAGATCGCTACACCTTC. It yields the protein CAISESLGDRYTF.